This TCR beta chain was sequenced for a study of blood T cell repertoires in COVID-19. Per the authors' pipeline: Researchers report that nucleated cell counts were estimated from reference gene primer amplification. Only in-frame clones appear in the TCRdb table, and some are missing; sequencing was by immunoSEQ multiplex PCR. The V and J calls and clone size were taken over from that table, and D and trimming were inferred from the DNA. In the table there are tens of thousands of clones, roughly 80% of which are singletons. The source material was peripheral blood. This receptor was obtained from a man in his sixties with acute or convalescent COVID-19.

The CDR3 loop is CASSLGGGVGYTF. The CDR3 coding sequence is TGTGCCAGCAGCTTAGGAGGGGGCGTTGGCTACACCTTC. The chain links TRBV7-3 to TRBJ1-2; 7 nucleotides agree with TRBD1. After removal of 2 bases from V and 7 bases from J, the junction contained 4 bases not matched to a gene. CDR1 is SGHTA and CDR2 is FQGTGA in the germline V gene. This CDR3 is 13 amino acids long. Full variable domain (missing parts from reference TRBV7-3 and TRBJ1-2): GAGVSQTPSNKVTEKGKYVELRCDPISGHTALYWYRQSLGQGPEFLIYFQGTGAADDSGLPNDRFFAVRPEGSVSTLKIQRTERGDSAVYLCASSLGGGVGYTFGSGTRLTVV.